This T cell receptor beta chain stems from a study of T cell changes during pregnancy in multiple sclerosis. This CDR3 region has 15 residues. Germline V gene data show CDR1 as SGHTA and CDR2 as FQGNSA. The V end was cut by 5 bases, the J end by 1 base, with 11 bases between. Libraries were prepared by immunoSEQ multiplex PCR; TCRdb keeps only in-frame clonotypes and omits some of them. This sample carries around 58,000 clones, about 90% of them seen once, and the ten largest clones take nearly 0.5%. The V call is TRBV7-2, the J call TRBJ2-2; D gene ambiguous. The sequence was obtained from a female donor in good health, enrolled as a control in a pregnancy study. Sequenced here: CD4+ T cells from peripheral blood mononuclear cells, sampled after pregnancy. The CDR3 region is CASSPRRGNTGELFF. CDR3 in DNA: TGTGCCAGCAGCCCGCGGCGTGGGAACACCGGGGAGCTGTTTTTT.